The clone carrying this T cell receptor beta chain was seen more than once but under ten times. This sample is drawn from a study of blood T cell repertoires in COVID-19. Study overall: Samples of COVID-19 (acute and convalescent) were obtained from the United States, Italy and Spain. Nucleic acid was either cDNA or gDNA, and it came from T cells, B-cell-depleted T cells, or PBMCs.

The authors' processing: Counts of nucleated cells, estimated from reference gene primer amplification, were obtained. Profiled with immunoSEQ multiplex PCR; TCRdb holds only in-frame clones, not every one. Clone size and the V and J calls come from that table; the DNA yielded D and trimming. The top ten hold about 5.9% of the sample, which has about 110,000 clones, 69% seen once. This sequence originates from an older man with acute or convalescent COVID-19. Sequences were obtained from peripheral blood.

CDR3 region: CASSHSTGVEYNEQFF. The CDR3 DNA sequence: TGCGCCAGCAGTCACAGCACAGGGGTGGAATACAATGAGCAGTTCTTC. V and J are TRBV23-1 and TRBJ2-1, with 7 bases aligning to TRBD1. TRBV23-1 carries the ORF label, with uncertain function. Trimming took 3 bases from V and 4 from J; bases not matched to a gene: 9. CDR3 length: 16 residues.